This entry features one T cell receptor (beta chain) sequence. The data were obtained in a study of CD8 T cells in Susac syndrome. Reverse transcription of roughly 0.5 to 1 ug RNA was carried out with random hexamers. TCRdb fed the immunoSEQ multiplex PCR reads into MiXCR, producing one record per CDR3 protein. The table records fewer than 150,000 distinct CDR3 sequences, 94% of them present only once. Germline CDR1 is MGHRA and CDR2 is YSYEKL. The germline V and J ends were trimmed by 1 base and 0 bases, with 4 bases remaining between them. The CDR3 has 13 amino acids. The V gene is TRBV4-1, the J gene TRBJ2-7; no clear D gene. Sequencing was performed on CD8+ T cells from PBMCs. The sequence was obtained from a human donor in good health. CDR3 DNA sequence: TGCGCCAGCAGCCAAGGGACCTCCTACGAGCAGTACTTC. Translation: CASSQGTSYEQYF.